Listed below are T cell receptor beta chains from one sample, sequenced in a study of blood T cell repertoires in COVID-19. Using immunoSEQ multiplex PCR, the repertoire was profiled, and TCRdb retains in-frame clones only, with some absent. The sample shows more than 20,000 clones, roughly 80% of them seen only once. The sequencing sample was made of peripheral blood. These receptor sequences come from a man aged 45-60 years with active or convalescent COVID-19. Each CDR3 is given with its conserved first and last residue. A D gene is named only where the DNA matches it firmly. Clone size appears in some rows only: once, few, many, or a class for an expanded clone.

clone_size | j_call | d_call | v_call | cdr3_aa | cdr3_nt
NA | TRBJ1-2 | TRBD1 | TRBV20-1 | CSATGQGGYTF | TGCAGTGCTACCGGACAGGGGGGCTACACCTTC
few | TRBJ2-2 | TRBD2 | TRBV4-1 | CASSQVLAGSGGELFF | TGCGCCAGCAGCCAAGTCCTAGCGGGGAGTGGCGGGGAGCTGTTTTTT
once | TRBJ1-6 | NA | TRBV29-1 | CSVELPGGGPLHF | TGCAGCGTTGAATTGCCGGGCGGAGGACCCCTCCACTTT
NA | TRBJ1-6 | TRBD1 | TRBV6-4 | CASSEDRDNSPLHF | TGTGCCAGCAGTGAGGACAGGGATAATTCACCCCTCCACTTT
once | TRBJ2-1 | TRBD1 | TRBV6-4 | CASSDTGGYEQFF | TGTGCCAGCAGTGACACAGGGGGCTATGAGCAGTTCTTC
NA | TRBJ2-2 | NA | TRBV6-5 | CASSPGPYYTGELFF | TGTGCCAGCAGTCCGGGTCCCTACTACACCGGGGAGCTGTTTTTT
NA | TRBJ2-3 | TRBD2 | TRBV6-5 | CASRLAGGGADTQYF | TGTGCCAGCAGGCTAGCGGGGGGTGGAGCAGATACGCAGTATTTT
NA | TRBJ1-5 | NA | TRBV6-1 | CASSGAPPGLGNQPQHF | TGTGCCAGCAGTGGAGCCCCCCCGGGGTTAGGCAATCAGCCCCAGCATTTT
NA | TRBJ2-7 | NA | TRBV20-1 | CSASAQGNNYEQYF | TGCAGTGCTAGTGCGCAGGGTAACAACTACGAGCAGTACTTC
NA | TRBJ2-1 | NA | TRBV6-5 | CATHYNEQFF | TGTGCCACCCATTACAATGAGCAGTTCTTC
NA | TRBJ2-2 | NA | TRBV6-1 | CASSDRVAGELFF | TGTGCCAGCAGTGACAGGGTGGCGGGGGAGCTGTTTTTT
NA | TRBJ2-7 | TRBD2 | TRBV29-1 | CSVPAGGSYEQYF | TGCAGCGTTCCAGCGGGGGGCTCCTACGAGCAGTACTTC
NA | TRBJ2-2 | TRBD2 | TRBV7-3 | CASSFSSGRVGGELFF | TGTGCCAGCAGCTTCTCGAGCGGGAGAGTTGGCGGGGAGCTGTTTTTT
NA | TRBJ1-1 | NA | TRBV30 | CAWTRGMNTEAFF | TGTGCCTGGACCAGGGGAATGAACACTGAAGCTTTCTTT
NA | TRBJ2-1 | NA | TRBV15 | CATSRGRAPTNNEQFF | TGTGCCACCAGCAGAGGGAGGGCCCCAACAAACAATGAGCAGTTCTTC
NA | TRBJ1-5 | NA | TRBV5-1 | CASSLGREGQPQHF | TGCGCCAGCAGCTTGGGCAGGGAGGGGCAGCCCCAGCATTTT
NA | TRBJ2-1 | NA | TRBV4-1 | CASSHPGSGIWVF | TGCGCCAGCAGCCACCCGGGATCTGGAATCTGGGTCTTC
NA | TRBJ2-2 | NA | TRBV15 | CATSRDQTGELFF | TGTGCCACCAGCAGAGATCAAACCGGGGAGCTGTTTTTT
NA | TRBJ1-1 | NA | TRBV2 | CASSEVGARGTEAFF | TGTGCCAGCAGTGAGGTAGGGGCCCGGGGGACTGAAGCTTTCTTT
NA | TRBJ1-5 | TRBD1 | TRBV4-2 | CASSQDGRQGQPQHF | TGTGCCAGCAGCCAAGATGGACGACAGGGGCAGCCCCAGCATTTT
NA | TRBJ2-5 | NA | TRBV9 | CASSPVPPGTQYF | TGTGCCAGCAGCCCCGTCCCACCGGGGACCCAGTACTTC
NA | TRBJ2-1 | TRBD2 | TRBV23-1 | CARSRGGHNEQFF | TGCGCCCGCAGTCGGGGGGGCCACAATGAGCAGTTCTTC
NA | TRBJ2-2 | NA | TRBV11-2 | CASSASPKTTGELFF | TGTGCCAGCAGCGCTAGTCCTAAAACCACCGGGGAGCTGTTTTTT
NA | TRBJ1-1 | NA | TRBV12-3/TRBV12-4 | CASSLVGTRAFF | TGTGCCAGCAGTTTAGTGGGGACTAGAGCTTTCTTT
NA | TRBJ2-3 | NA | TRBV29-1 | CSVDQPGQYF | TGCAGCGTCGACCAACCGGGACAGTATTTT
NA | TRBJ2-1 | TRBD1 | TRBV7-6 | CASSQGQGGFSEQFF | TGTGCCAGCAGCCAAGGACAGGGAGGATTCAGTGAGCAGTTCTTC
NA | TRBJ2-1 | NA | TRBV19 | CASSITEDVYNEQFF | TGTGCCAGTAGTATAACAGAAGACGTCTACAATGAGCAGTTCTTC
NA | TRBJ2-3 | NA | TRBV3-1/TRBV3-2 | CASSHGGDTQYF | TGTGCCAGCAGCCATGGGGGGGATACGCAGTATTTT
NA | TRBJ2-2 | TRBD2 | TRBV27 | CASSQPRLAGIGELFF | TGTGCCAGCAGTCAGCCAAGACTAGCGGGGATCGGGGAGCTGTTTTTT
NA | TRBJ2-5 | NA | TRBV7-9 | CASSPVRGGEETQYF | TGTGCCAGCAGCCCAGTACGCGGGGGCGAAGAGACCCAGTACTTC
NA | TRBJ2-3 | TRBD2 | TRBV9 | CASSASGGYVSTDTQYF | TGTGCCAGCAGCGCTAGCGGGGGTTACGTTAGCACAGATACGCAGTATTTT
NA | TRBJ2-2 | TRBD1 | TRBV18 | CASSPGQLLGTGELFF | TGTGCCAGCTCACCGGGACAGCTCCTCGGCACCGGGGAGCTGTTTTTT
NA | TRBJ1-1 | NA | TRBV2 | CASMEDSMNTEAFF | TGTGCCAGCATGGAGGACAGTATGAACACTGAAGCTTTCTTT
NA | TRBJ1-3 | NA | TRBV7-6 | CASSLLDIFSGNTIYF | TGTGCCAGCAGCTTATTGGACATCTTCTCTGGAAACACCATATATTTT
once | TRBJ1-1 | NA | TRBV6-6 | CASSYSGAGTEAFF | TGTGCCAGCAGTTATTCAGGGGCAGGCACTGAAGCTTTCTTT
NA | TRBJ2-3 | NA | TRBV1 | CTSSRYSEVSGTTTSTDTQYF | TGCACCAGCAGCCGTTATTCGGAGGTCTCCGGGACTACCACTAGCACAGATACGCAGTATTTT
NA | TRBJ1-4 | TRBD1 | TRBV6-5 | CATRPTGGNEKLFF | TGTGCCACCCGACCGACAGGGGGAAATGAAAAACTGTTTTTT
few | TRBJ2-1 | TRBD1 | TRBV7-2 | CASSSDRASYNEQFF | TGTGCCAGCAGCTCAGACAGGGCTTCCTACAATGAGCAGTTCTTC
once | TRBJ1-1 | TRBD1 | TRBV10-3 | CAISYGQGGEAFF | TGTGCCATCAGTTACGGACAGGGCGGGGAAGCTTTCTTT
NA | TRBJ1-5 | NA | TRBV9 | CASSVEMGLQPQHF | TGTGCCAGCAGCGTAGAGATGGGACTTCAGCCCCAGCATTTT
NA | TRBJ2-5 | TRBD2 | TRBV9 | CASSGLAGGLETQYF | TGTGCCAGCAGCGGGTTAGCGGGGGGTTTAGAGACCCAGTACTTC
once | TRBJ2-3 | TRBD1 | TRBV5-3 | CARSGDRVRGTDTQYF | TGTGCCAGAAGCGGAGACAGGGTTCGGGGCACAGATACGCAGTATTTT
NA | TRBJ1-5 | NA | TRBV6-5 | CASFQGDQPQHF | TGTGCCAGCTTTCAGGGTGATCAGCCCCAGCATTTT
once | TRBJ1-5 | TRBD1 | TRBV7-9 | CASSPPGTGGNQPQHF | TGTGCCAGCAGCCCTCCCGGGACAGGGGGCAATCAGCCCCAGCATTTT
few | TRBJ2-3 | TRBD2 | TRBV5-5 | CASSPKAGLAGHTDTQYF | TGTGCCAGCAGCCCGAAAGCTGGGCTAGCGGGGCACACAGATACGCAGTATTTT